This TCR beta chain appears in the sequencing data of a study of cytomegalovirus exposure and HLA in healthy donors. Study-wide results and limits: Prediction of most subjects' HLA-A and HLA-B alleles by TCR beta sequences was reportedly accurate. When presence/absence was analysed, sequencing depth was taken to be roughly uniform across donors. The study designated roughly 150 TCR beta chains cytomegalovirus-associated.

Germline CDR1 and CDR2: SEHNR and FQNEAQ (reference sequence). CDR3 length: 14 amino acids. With 2 bases removed from V and 5 bases from J, the gap between germline ends came to 12 bases. The PCR used 60 Vbeta and 13 Jbeta primers. Repertoires were generated with immunoSEQ multiplex PCR, while TCRdb's copy carries only in-frame clones and drops some. The sample lists about 130,000 clones; around four fifths were seen once. For this clone: The antigen remains unidentified.

The sequence derives from a man in his thirties or forties in good health and CMV-seropositive. J is TRBJ1-1 and V is TRBV7-9; D remains unclear. Sequenced input: PBMCs. CDR3 sequence (DNA): TGTGCCAGCAGCTTATTATCAGTTCGAACTGAAGCTTTCTTT. As protein: CASSLLSVRTEAFF.